In this sample, the clone carrying this TCR beta chain turned up many times. Its antigen is not known. The length of the CDR3 is 16 residues. V lost 6 bases to trimming and J lost 2 bases, with 19 bases between them. One entry per CDR3 protein, called by TCRdb with MiXCR from the 5' RACE reads. The table records over 20,000 distinct CDR3 sequences, more than 9% of them present only once. This record belongs to a study of neurological immune-mediated disorders. Study observations and caveats: HTLV-1-associated myelopathy ranked highest for TCR clonal expansion and multiple sclerosis lowest, beneath healthy controls.

The unsorted libraries originated from 2 million PBMCs kept at -80 C. The specimen sequenced was PBMCs. The chain links TRBV12-3 or TRBV12-4 to TRBJ1-2; D possibly corresponds to TRBD1 (5 bases). The receptor was derived from a woman aged 60-70 years with HTLV-1-associated myelopathy (HAM/TSP). CDR3 DNA sequence: TGTGCCAGCAGCCAAAACGCCTGGGCAGGGAACTATGGCTACACCTTC. Its translation: CASSQNAWAGNYGYTF.